A selection of T cell receptor beta chains follows, all from one sample in a study of T cell repertoires in cytomegalovirus infection. One entry per CDR3 protein results from TCRdb running MiXCR on the reads. The table shows 310,000 or so distinct CDR3 sequences, with about a tenth occurring only once. Sample: PBMCs. All receptors come from a human donor in good health (CMV status not recorded). Some clones in this sample may be carry-over from other donors' samples. The conserved cysteine and the conserved F or W are not part of the CDR3 here. The order of the fields is V gene, J gene, CDR3 protein.

TRBV7-8	TRBJ1-2	ASSLAQGARSYGYT
TRBV6-2/TRBV6-3	TRBJ2-1	ASSKRRGGQFSDEQF
TRBV24-1	TRBJ2-1	ATSTGQGATLHNEQF
TRBV27	TRBJ2-5	ASRRTVEETQY
TRBV12-5	TRBJ2-3	ASGAGLADTDTQY
TRBV12-3/TRBV12-4	TRBJ1-2	ASSSGFKNYGYT
TRBV19	TRBJ2-7	ASMRGTTSYEQY
TRBV20-1	TRBJ2-7	SPYVGQGAYEQY
TRBV28	TRBJ2-6	ASSFWDQGWPGANVLT
TRBV7-8	TRBJ2-1	ASSAILAGRYNEQF
TRBV7-9	TRBJ2-1	ASSLGFGTNNEQF
TRBV29-1	TRBJ2-3	SVEAGARTDTQY
TRBV6-2/TRBV6-3	TRBJ1-3	ASSYGFSGNTIY
TRBV19	TRBJ2-6	ASTTGELSGANVLT
TRBV6-2/TRBV6-3	TRBJ2-5	ASSYPGLAAETQY
TRBV6-1	TRBJ1-1	ANSEAGGSEAF
TRBV3-1	TRBJ2-3	ASSRIPGLASRTDTQY
TRBV28	TRBJ1-4	ASSATATNEKLF
TRBV4-3	TRBJ2-5	ASSLFDSQETQY
TRBV15	TRBJ2-3	ATSRDLGRTDTQY
TRBV7-2	TRBJ2-3	ASSSSGFLTDTQY
TRBV5-6	TRBJ1-4	ASSLGTFATNEKLF
TRBV20-1	TRBJ2-5	SAQGQHRETQY
TRBV7-8	TRBJ1-1	ASSLVGVGMMTEAF
TRBV2	TRBJ1-5	ASRFYSNQPQH
TRBV7-2	TRBJ2-7	ASSLGLSSLIGTYEQY
TRBV6-2/TRBV6-3	TRBJ1-1	ASTSVDTEAF
TRBV4-3	TRBJ1-5	ASSQGRAGGHQPQH
TRBV6-2/TRBV6-3	TRBJ1-1	ASGTGGRATEAF
TRBV6-1	TRBJ1-5	ASSEPSGTRRYSNQPQH
TRBV3-1	TRBJ1-1	ASSQGGQGNEAF